This is a list of T cell receptor beta chains from one sample in a study of T cells in localized non-small cell lung cancer. TCRdb's copy holds only in-frame clones and misses some; the assay was immunoSEQ multiplex PCR. The sample has more than 15,000 clones; 89% are singletons. The sequencing used peripheral blood, collected before any cancer treatment. These receptors all stem from a female donor older than 55 with stage III squamous cell lung carcinoma. Both conserved end residues are part of each CDR3. A D gene is named only where the DNA matches it firmly. Size is omitted from some rows. Given values are once, few, many or a class for expanded clones.

TRBJ2-7,-,TRBD2,TRBV6-5,CASSYSRLAGYEQYF,TGTGCCAGCAGTTACTCGAGACTAGCAGGCTACGAGCAGTACTTC
TRBJ2-3,-,-,TRBV9,CASSVGSGILTDTQYF,TGTGCCAGCAGCGTAGGTAGCGGAATACTGACAGATACGCAGTATTTT
TRBJ1-5,-,-,TRBV30,CAWSAMAVSQPQHF,TGTGCCTGGAGTGCTATGGCTGTCTCCCAGCCCCAGCATTTT
TRBJ1-2,-,-,TRBV6-1,CASSERRAGGYTF,TGTGCCAGCAGTGAAAGGCGGGCGGGTGGCTACACCTTC
TRBJ2-2,once,-,TRBV11-2,CASSTVVANTGELFF,TGTGCCAGCAGCACAGTCGTCGCGAACACCGGGGAGCTGTTTTTT
TRBJ2-7,-,TRBD1,TRBV5-6,CASSTFGQGVVVYF,TGTGCCAGCAGCACCTTCGGACAGGGAGTTGTGGTGTACTTC
TRBJ2-2,-,-,TRBV9,CASSTLQGLRTGELFF,TGTGCCAGCAGCACGCTGCAAGGGTTGAGAACCGGGGAGCTGTTTTTT
TRBJ2-7,-,TRBD2,TRBV7-8,CASSPGAGGFIQVGEQYF,TGTGCCAGCAGCCCCGGAGCGGGGGGATTCATTCAAGTTGGCGAGCAGTACTTC
TRBJ2-4,-,TRBD2,TRBV6-6,CASSYQREGLENIQYF,TGTGCCAGCAGTTACCAGCGGGAGGGCCTGGAAAACATTCAGTACTTC
TRBJ2-1,-,-,TRBV5-1,CASSSGTSWFEQFF,TGCGCCAGCAGTTCCGGGACTTCATGGTTTGAGCAGTTCTTC
TRBJ1-5,-,-,TRBV30,CAWSVGQLSNQPQHF,TGTGCCTGGAGTGTCGGACAGCTTTCCAATCAGCCCCAGCATTTT
TRBJ2-2,-,-,TRBV11-3,CASSFQVNTGELFF,TGTGCCAGCAGCTTCCAAGTCAACACCGGGGAGCTGTTTTTT
TRBJ2-1,-,-,TRBV4-2,CASSKGAPGKYNEQFF,TGTGCCAGCAGCAAGGGAGCCCCGGGAAAATACAATGAGCAGTTCTTC
TRBJ2-3,-,-,TRBV5-1,CASSFQGGTDTQYF,TGCGCCAGCAGCTTCCAGGGTGGAACAGATACGCAGTATTTT
TRBJ1-1,-,-,TRBV5-1,CASSFGAANTEAFF,TGCGCCAGCAGCTTTGGGGCAGCGAACACTGAAGCTTTCTTT
TRBJ2-4,-,TRBD2,TRBV6-1,CASSEWWEGKNIQYF,TGTGCCAGCAGTGAATGGTGGGAGGGCAAAAACATTCAGTACTTC
TRBJ2-7,-,-,TRBV6-1,CASSQDSPLLGEQYF,TGTGCCAGCAGTCAGGACAGTCCTCTTTTGGGCGAGCAGTACTTC
TRBJ2-1,once,TRBD2,TRBV5-1,CASVGEGYNEQFF,TGCGCCAGCGTGGGGGAGGGCTACAATGAGCAGTTCTTC
TRBJ2-2,-,-,TRBV28,CASSSRLRAGGELFF,TGTGCCAGCAGTTCACGTCTGCGTGCAGGCGGGGAGCTGTTTTTT
TRBJ2-7,-,-,TRBV6-5,CATGTAYEQYF,TGTGCCACCGGGACTGCCTACGAGCAGTACTTC
TRBJ1-1,-,-,TRBV5-1,CASSLRRGTNTEAFF,TGCGCCAGCAGCTTAAGGAGGGGGACGAACACTGAAGCTTTCTTT
TRBJ2-1,-,-,TRBV27,CASSLKTSGRTEQFF,TGTGCCAGCAGTTTAAAGACTTCAGGGAGGACTGAGCAGTTCTTC
TRBJ2-3,-,-,TRBV7-3,CASSLRRTDTQYF,TGTGCCAGCAGCTTACGCCGCACAGATACGCAGTATTTT
TRBJ2-6,-,-,TRBV13,CASSTRGGANVLTF,TGTGCCAGCAGCACTAGGGGTGGGGCCAACGTCCTGACTTTC
TRBJ1-1,-,-,TRBV2,CASLFYGTEAFF,TGTGCCAGCCTGTTTTACGGCACTGAAGCTTTCTTT
TRBJ2-3,-,-,TRBV5-1,CASSLVPGSADTQYF,TGCGCCAGCAGCTTGGTACCCGGGAGCGCAGATACGCAGTATTTT
TRBJ1-2,-,-,TRBV27,CASKPRASNYGYTF,TGTGCCAGCAAACCCCGGGCCTCTAACTATGGCTACACCTTC
TRBJ2-5,-,TRBD2,TRBV5-4,CASSLAGGETQYF,TGTGCCAGCAGCTTGGCGGGGGGGGAGACCCAGTACTTC
TRBJ2-7,-,-,TRBV5-4,CASSFRTDEQYF,TGTGCCAGCAGCTTCCGGACGGACGAGCAGTACTTC
TRBJ2-3,-,-,TRBV7-2,CASSGGLTDTQYF,TGTGCCAGCAGCGGAGGACTAACAGATACGCAGTATTTT
TRBJ2-1,-,-,TRBV5-1,CASSFTRGKKQNEQFF,TGCGCCAGCAGCTTCACAAGGGGAAAAAAACAGAATGAGCAGTTCTTC
TRBJ2-2,-,-,TRBV6-1,CASSEGGEAGELFF,TGTGCCAGCAGTGAAGGGGGGGAAGCCGGGGAGCTGTTTTTT
TRBJ2-3,-,TRBD1,TRBV27,CASSPIGTGLGTDTQYF,TGTGCCAGCAGCCCGATAGGGACAGGGTTGGGCACAGATACGCAGTATTTT
TRBJ1-2,-,-,TRBV10-3,CAISDSNYGYTF,TGTGCCATCAGCGACAGCAACTATGGCTACACCTTC
TRBJ2-7,-,TRBD1,TRBV28,CASSLHPQGAVDEQYF,TGTGCCAGCAGTTTGCATCCACAGGGGGCAGTCGACGAGCAGTACTTC
TRBJ1-1,-,-,TRBV5-1,CASSLASSGQGNTEAFF,TGCGCCAGCAGCTTGGCTTCCTCCGGCCAGGGGAACACTGAAGCTTTCTTT
TRBJ2-3,-,TRBD1,TRBV5-8,CASSSGQGPRLTDTQYF,TGTGCCAGCAGCTCCGGACAGGGGCCGCGTCTCACAGATACGCAGTATTTT
TRBJ2-7,-,TRBD1,TRBV7-2,CASSLVGTEESYEQYF,TGTGCCAGCAGCTTAGTCGGGACAGAGGAGTCCTACGAGCAGTACTTC
TRBJ2-7,once,-,TRBV7-9,CASSLDSLSYEQYF,TGTGCCAGCAGCTTGGACAGCCTATCCTACGAGCAGTACTTC
TRBJ2-7,-,TRBD2,TRBV7-2,CASSLEAGLAGVEQYF,TGTGCCAGCAGCTTAGAGGCGGGACTAGCGGGAGTCGAGCAGTACTTC
TRBJ2-2,-,TRBD2,TRBV10-3,CAISEPSSGRNTGELFF,TGTGCCATCAGTGAGCCGTCTAGCGGGAGGAATACCGGGGAGCTGTTTTTT
TRBJ1-4,once,TRBD1,TRBV28,CASSLRTGATEKLFF,TGTGCCAGCAGCCTGAGGACAGGGGCGACTGAAAAACTGTTTTTT
TRBJ1-2,few,-,TRBV6-5,CASSYVSTDVSGYTF,TGTGCCAGCAGTTACGTCAGTACCGACGTCTCCGGCTACACCTTC
TRBJ1-4,-,TRBD1,TRBV7-9,CASSPRGQGVAANEKLFF,TGTGCCAGCAGCCCGCGGGGACAGGGGGTGGCGGCTAATGAAAAACTGTTTTTT
TRBJ1-3,-,-,TRBV7-2,CASSLGGQGISGNTIYF,TGTGCCAGCAGCTTAGGGGGTCAGGGGATCTCTGGAAACACCATATATTTT
TRBJ2-1,-,TRBD2,TRBV5-1,CASRGQAGATYNEQFF,TGCGCCAGCAGGGGTCAAGCGGGGGCAACCTACAATGAGCAGTTCTTC
TRBJ1-2,few,TRBD1,TRBV7-9,CASSFGGQGLGYTF,TGTGCCAGCAGCTTTGGCGGACAGGGGTTGGGCTACACCTTC
TRBJ2-1,once,-,TRBV7-9,CASSLTGGPYNEQFF,TGTGCCAGCAGCTTAACCGGGGGACCTTACAATGAGCAGTTCTTC
TRBJ1-1,-,-,TRBV7-2,CASSLVSGVNTEAFF,TGTGCCAGCAGCTTAGTCTCGGGCGTGAACACTGAAGCTTTCTTT
TRBJ2-7,-,TRBD2,TRBV28,CASSFELAGWSYEQYF,TGTGCCAGCAGTTTTGAGCTAGCGGGGTGGTCCTACGAGCAGTACTTC
TRBJ2-3,-,TRBD2,TRBV9,CASSVVSRGGPDTQYF,TGTGCCAGCAGCGTAGTGTCCCGGGGGGGTCCAGATACGCAGTATTTT
TRBJ2-7,few,-,TRBV2,CASMTRDGSYEQYF,TGTGCCAGCATGACTCGGGACGGCTCCTACGAGCAGTACTTC
TRBJ1-1,-,TRBD1,TRBV11-1,CASSLELGQRAFF,TGTGCCAGCAGCTTAGAGCTGGGACAGCGGGCTTTCTTT
TRBJ2-1,once,-,TRBV9,CASSVAQRSSYNEQFF,TGTGCCAGCAGCGTAGCTCAGCGGAGCTCCTACAATGAGCAGTTCTTC